Reported below is one TCR beta chain. What it recognizes is unknown. This CDR3 region has 10 residues. V was cut by 3 bases and J by 14 bases, with 10 bases left in between. Germline V gene lookup returns CDR1 MDHEN and CDR2 SYDVKM. The immunoSEQ assay was v3.0, run at survey level. Only in-frame clones appear in the TCRdb table, and some are missing; sequencing was by immunoSEQ multiplex PCR. The table records over 15,000 clones, 75% to 90% of them present only once. The source of the sample is a study of long-term antiretroviral therapy in people with HIV. Broader study findings: Repertoires looked antigen-experienced, with only a slight naive shift after ART.

This sample comprised unsorted PBMCs, obtained 0.3 years after starting antiretroviral therapy. This rearrangement joins TRBV28 to TRBJ1-2; D gene ambiguous. This sequence was found in a man younger than 35 with HIV. As DNA, the CDR3 is TGTGCCAGCAGTTTTGACCGACAAACCTTC. This gives the protein CASSFDRQTF.